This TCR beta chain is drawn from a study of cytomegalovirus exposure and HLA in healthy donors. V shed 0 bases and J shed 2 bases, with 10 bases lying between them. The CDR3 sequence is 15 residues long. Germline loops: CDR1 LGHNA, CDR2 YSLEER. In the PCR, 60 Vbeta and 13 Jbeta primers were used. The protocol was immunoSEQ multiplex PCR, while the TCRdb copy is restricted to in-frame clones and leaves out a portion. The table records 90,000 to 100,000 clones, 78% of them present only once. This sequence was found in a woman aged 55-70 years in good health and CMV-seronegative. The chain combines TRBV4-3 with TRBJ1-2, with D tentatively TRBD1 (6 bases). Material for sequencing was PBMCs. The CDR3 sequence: CASSQDRTANYGYTF. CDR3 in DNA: TGCGCCAGCAGCCAAGATAGGACAGCAAACTATGGCTACACCTTC.